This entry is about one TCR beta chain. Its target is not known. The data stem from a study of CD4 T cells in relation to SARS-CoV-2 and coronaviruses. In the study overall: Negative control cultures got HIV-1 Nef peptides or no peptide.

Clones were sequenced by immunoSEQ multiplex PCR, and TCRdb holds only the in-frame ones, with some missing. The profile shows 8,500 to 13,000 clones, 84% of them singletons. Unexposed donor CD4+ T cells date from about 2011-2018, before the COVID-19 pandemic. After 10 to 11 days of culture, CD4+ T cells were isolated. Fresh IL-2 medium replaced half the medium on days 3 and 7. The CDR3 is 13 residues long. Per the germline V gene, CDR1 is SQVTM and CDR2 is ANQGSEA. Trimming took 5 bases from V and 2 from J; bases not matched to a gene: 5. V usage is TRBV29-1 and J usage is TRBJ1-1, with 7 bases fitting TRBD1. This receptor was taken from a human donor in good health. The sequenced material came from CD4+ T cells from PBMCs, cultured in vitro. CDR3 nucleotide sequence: TGCAGCGTTTGTCAGGGGGGTAACACTGAAGCTTTCTTT. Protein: CSVCQGGNTEAFF.